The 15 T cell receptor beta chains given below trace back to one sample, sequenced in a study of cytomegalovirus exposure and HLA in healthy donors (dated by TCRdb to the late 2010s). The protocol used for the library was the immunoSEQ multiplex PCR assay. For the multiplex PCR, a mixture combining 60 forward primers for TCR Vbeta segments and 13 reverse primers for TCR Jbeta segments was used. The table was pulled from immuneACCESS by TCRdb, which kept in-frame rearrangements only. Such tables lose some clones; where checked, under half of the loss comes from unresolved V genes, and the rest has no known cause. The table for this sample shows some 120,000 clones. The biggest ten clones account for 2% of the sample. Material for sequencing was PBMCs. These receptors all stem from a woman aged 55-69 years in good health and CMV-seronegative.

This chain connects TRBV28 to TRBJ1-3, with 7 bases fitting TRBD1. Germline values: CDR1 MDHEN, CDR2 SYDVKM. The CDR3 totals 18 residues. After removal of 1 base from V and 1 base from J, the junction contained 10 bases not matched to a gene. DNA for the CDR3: TGTGCCAGCAGTTTATCATTGGGGCAGGGGGAATCTGGAAACACCATATATTTT. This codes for CASSLSLGQGESGNTIYF.

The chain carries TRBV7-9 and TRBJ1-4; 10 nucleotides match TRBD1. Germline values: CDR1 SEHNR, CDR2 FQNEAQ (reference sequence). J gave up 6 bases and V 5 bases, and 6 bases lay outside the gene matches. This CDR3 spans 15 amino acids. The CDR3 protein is CASSQDRGSDEKLFF. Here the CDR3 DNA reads TGTGCCAGCAGCCAGGACAGGGGGAGTGATGAAAAACTGTTTTTT.

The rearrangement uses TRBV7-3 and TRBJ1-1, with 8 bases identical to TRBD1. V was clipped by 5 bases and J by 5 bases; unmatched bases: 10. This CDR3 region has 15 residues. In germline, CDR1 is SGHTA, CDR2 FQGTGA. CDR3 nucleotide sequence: TGTGCCAGCAGCAGGACAGGGTTAGGGGAGACTGAAGCTTTCTTT. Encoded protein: CASSRTGLGETEAFF.

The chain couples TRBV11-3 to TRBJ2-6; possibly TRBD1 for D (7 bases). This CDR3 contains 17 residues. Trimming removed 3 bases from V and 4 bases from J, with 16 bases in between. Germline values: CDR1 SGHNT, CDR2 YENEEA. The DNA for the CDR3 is TGTGCCAGCAGCTTTGGAGGGGGCCAGACGGGGGCCAACGTCCTGACTTTC. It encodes CASSFGGGQTGANVLTF.

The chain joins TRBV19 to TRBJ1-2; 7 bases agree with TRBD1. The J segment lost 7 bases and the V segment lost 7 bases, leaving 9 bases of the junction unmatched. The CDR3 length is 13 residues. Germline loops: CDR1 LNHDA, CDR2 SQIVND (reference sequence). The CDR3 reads CASTQGERSGYTF. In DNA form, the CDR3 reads TGTGCCAGTACCCAGGGGGAAAGAAGTGGCTACACCTTC.

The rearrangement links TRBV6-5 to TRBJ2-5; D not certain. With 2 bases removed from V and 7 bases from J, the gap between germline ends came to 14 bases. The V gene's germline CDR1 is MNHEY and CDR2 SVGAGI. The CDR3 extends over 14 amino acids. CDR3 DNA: TGTGCCAGCAGTTACCGGTCAGACCAGGCGACCCAGTACTTC. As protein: CASSYRSDQATQYF.

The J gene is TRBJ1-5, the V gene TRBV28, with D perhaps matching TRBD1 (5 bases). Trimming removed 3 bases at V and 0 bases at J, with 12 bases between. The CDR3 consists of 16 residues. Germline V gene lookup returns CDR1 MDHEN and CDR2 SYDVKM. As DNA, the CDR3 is TGTGCCAGCAGTTTGTATGGGGACTATAGCAATCAGCCCCAGCATTTT. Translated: CASSLYGDYSNQPQHF. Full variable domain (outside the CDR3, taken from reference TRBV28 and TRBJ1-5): DVKVTQSSRYLVKRTGEKVFLECVQDMDHENMFWYRQDPGLGLRLIYFSYDVKMKEKGDIPEGYSVSREKKERFSLILESASTNQTSMYLCASSLYGDYSNQPQHFGDGTRLSIL.

Here the CDR3 DNA reads TGTGCCAGCCTTAGGGCGGGGCCACGGGATACGCAGTATTTT. This encodes CASLRAGPRDTQYF. The chain is built from TRBV11-2 and TRBJ2-3; perhaps TRBD2 as D (6 bases). The CDR3 consists of 14 residues. CDR1 and CDR2 (germline): SGHAT, FQNNGV. Trimming removed 8 bases at V and 6 bases at J, with 18 bases between.

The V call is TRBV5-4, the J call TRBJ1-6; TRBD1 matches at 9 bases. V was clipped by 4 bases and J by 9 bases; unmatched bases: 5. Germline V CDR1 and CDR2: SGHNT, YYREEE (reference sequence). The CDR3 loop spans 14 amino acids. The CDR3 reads CASSGPGQGSPLHF. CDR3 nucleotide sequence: TGTGCCAGCAGCGGGCCGGGACAGGGTTCACCCCTCCACTTT.

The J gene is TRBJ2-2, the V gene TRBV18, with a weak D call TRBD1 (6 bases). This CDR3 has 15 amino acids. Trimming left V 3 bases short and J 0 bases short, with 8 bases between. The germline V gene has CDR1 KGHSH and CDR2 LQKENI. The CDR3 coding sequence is TGTGCCAGCTCACCTCAGGGGACGAACACCGGGGAGCTGTTTTTT. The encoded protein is CASSPQGTNTGELFF.

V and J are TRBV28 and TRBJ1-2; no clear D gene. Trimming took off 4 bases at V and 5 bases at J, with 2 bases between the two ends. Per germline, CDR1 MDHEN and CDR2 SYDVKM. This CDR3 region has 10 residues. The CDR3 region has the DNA TGTGCCAGCAGTTCATATGGCTACACCTTC. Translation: CASSSYGYTF.

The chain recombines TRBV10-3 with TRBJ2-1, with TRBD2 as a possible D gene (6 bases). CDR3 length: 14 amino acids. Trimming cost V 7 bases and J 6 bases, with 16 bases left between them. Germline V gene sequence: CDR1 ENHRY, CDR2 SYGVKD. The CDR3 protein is CAITTNSGPNEQFF. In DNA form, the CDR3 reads TGTGCCATCACCACCAATAGCGGACCCAATGAGCAGTTCTTC.

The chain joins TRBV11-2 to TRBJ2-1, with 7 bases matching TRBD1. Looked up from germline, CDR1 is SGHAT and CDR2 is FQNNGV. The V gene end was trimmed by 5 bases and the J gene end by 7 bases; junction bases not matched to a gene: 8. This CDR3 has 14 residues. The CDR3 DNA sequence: TGTGCCAGCAGCGTAACAGGGGTTGGGAATGAGCAGTTCTTC. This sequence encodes CASSVTGVGNEQFF.

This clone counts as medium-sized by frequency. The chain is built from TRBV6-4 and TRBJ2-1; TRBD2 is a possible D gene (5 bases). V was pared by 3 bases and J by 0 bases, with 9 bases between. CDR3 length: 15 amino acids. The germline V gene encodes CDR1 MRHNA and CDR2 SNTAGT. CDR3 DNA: TGTGCCAGCAGTGAGGTGGCGGGCTCCTACAATGAGCAGTTCTTC. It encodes CASSEVAGSYNEQFF.

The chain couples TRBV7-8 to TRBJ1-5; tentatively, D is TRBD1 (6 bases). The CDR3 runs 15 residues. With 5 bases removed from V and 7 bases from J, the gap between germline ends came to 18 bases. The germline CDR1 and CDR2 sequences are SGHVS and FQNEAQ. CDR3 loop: CASSRASTDRQPQHF. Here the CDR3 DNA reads TGTGCCAGCAGCCGGGCTTCGACAGACAGGCAGCCCCAGCATTTT.